This T cell receptor (beta chain) was sequenced for a study of blood T cells in healthy people across ages. CDR1 SGHVS and CDR2 FQNEAQ come from the germline V gene. Trimming pared 2 bases from V and 0 bases from J, leaving 10 bases between. The CDR3 runs 15 residues. Alongside a J-beta primer mix, a sample-barcoded 5' primer served in a second PCR lasting roughly 6 to 11 cycles. TCRdb re-called the 5' RACE reads with MiXCR, one entry per CDR3 protein. The sample holds around 820,000 distinct CDR3 sequences, around 25% seen once. Samples each yielded at least 6 micrograms of total RNA. These same data were also listed under a study on T cells of mothers and their children.

The TCR sequence derives from a boy between 10 and 17 years old in good health. The specimen was blood. The V and J genes are TRBV7-8 and TRBJ2-5; D is tentatively TRBD1 or TRBD2 (5 bases each). The CDR3 reads CASSLRGRNQETQYF. CDR3 sequence (DNA): TGTGCCAGCAGCTTAAGGGGACGGAACCAAGAGACCCAGTACTTC.